The clone carrying this TCR beta chain is labeled medium-sized. The method was immunoSEQ multiplex PCR; TCRdb's version includes in-frame clones alone and lacks a portion of them. The sample shows 50,000 to 60,000 clones, roughly 80% of them seen only once. These data belong to a study of T cell responses to AZD1222 COVID-19 vaccine. The clonotype comes from an adult who received the AZD1222 COVID-19 vaccine. The sequencing here drew on peripheral blood, taken 28 days after the second AZD1222 dose.

CDR3: CASSDRDRYTYEQYF. DNA for the CDR3: TGTGCCAGCAGCGACCGGGACCGATATACCTACGAGCAGTACTTC. V is TRBV7-9 and J is TRBJ2-7, with D perhaps assigned TRBD1 or TRBD2 (5 bases each). Between the trimmed V and J ends, which lost 5 bases and 2 bases, there was a span of 16 bases. Germline CDR1 and CDR2: SEHNR and FQNEAQ (reference sequence). The CDR3 consists of 15 residues.